These T cell receptor beta chains were read from a single sample in a study of CD8+ T cells in alopecia areata. Data came from immunoSEQ multiplex PCR; TCRdb stores just in-frame clones and leaves some out. The sample carries 200,000 to 250,000 clones, 50% to 70% recorded once. The specimen comprised CD4+ T cells sorted from blood, sampled at week 0. Receptor source: a human donor with alopecia areata. The CDR3 runs from the conserved cysteine through the conserved F or W. The D gene is left open where the match is weak. Size values are once, few and many counts, or a class for expanded clones, and some rows have none.

j_call | clone_size | v_call | d_call | cdr3_aa | cdr3_nt
TRBJ2-3 | NA | TRBV15 | TRBD1 | CATSRNLQGAGTDTQYF | TGTGCCACCAGCCGAAATTTACAGGGGGCCGGCACAGATACGCAGTATTTT
TRBJ2-1 | NA | TRBV7-8 | TRBD2 | CASSLVGAGLAGSNEQFF | TGTGCCAGCAGCTTAGTAGGAGCCGGACTAGCGGGGTCCAATGAGCAGTTCTTC
TRBJ2-2 | NA | TRBV5-1 | TRBD1 | CASSWTGVNTGELFF | TGCGCCAGCAGCTGGACAGGGGTCAACACCGGGGAGCTGTTTTTT
TRBJ2-3 | NA | TRBV2 | TRBD2 | CASRRLAVSTDTQYF | TGTGCCAGCAGACGACTAGCGGTGAGCACAGATACGCAGTATTTT
TRBJ1-6 | NA | TRBV30 | NA | CAWSATGSSYNSPLHF | TGTGCCTGGAGTGCGACGGGGAGCTCCTATAATTCACCCCTCCACTTT
TRBJ1-5 | NA | TRBV6-5 | NA | CASSLTRPPVQPQHF | TGTGCCAGCAGTTTGACCCGACCCCCGGTACAGCCCCAGCATTTT
TRBJ2-2 | few | TRBV7-9 | NA | CASSLGDRSTGELFF | TGTGCCAGCAGCTTAGGGGACCGATCCACCGGGGAGCTGTTTTTT
TRBJ1-1 | NA | TRBV20-1 | NA | CSALVRGAVFF | TGCAGTGCTCTAGTTCGGGGGGCTGTTTTCTTT
TRBJ2-3 | NA | TRBV11-1 | NA | CASSLQGRTDTQYF | TGTGCCAGCAGCTTACAGGGGAGGACAGATACGCAGTATTTT
TRBJ2-7 | few | TRBV28 | NA | CASSLTVPSYEQYF | TGTGCCAGCAGTCTGACGGTGCCTTCCTACGAGCAGTACTTC
TRBJ1-3 | NA | TRBV25-1 | NA | CASSARDRRGGNTIYF | TGTGCCAGCAGTGCCCGGGACCGCCGTGGTGGAAACACCATATATTTT
TRBJ1-1 | few | TRBV25-1 | NA | CASSERLLTEAFF | TGTGCCAGCAGTGAACGTCTGCTAACTGAAGCTTTCTTT
TRBJ2-1 | NA | TRBV6-5 | NA | CASSTGPYNEQFF | TGTGCCAGCAGCACCGGACCCTACAATGAGCAGTTCTTC
TRBJ2-5 | once | TRBV4-1 | TRBD2 | CASSQDLGLAGGQETQYF | TGCGCCAGCAGCCAAGATCTGGGACTAGCGGGAGGGCAGGAGACCCAGTACTTC
TRBJ1-1 | few | TRBV18 | TRBD1 | CASSPGTGITEAFF | TGTGCCAGCTCTCCAGGGACAGGGATTACTGAAGCTTTCTTT